One sample yielded the 25 T cell receptor beta chains listed below, sequenced in a study of CD8 T cells in Susac syndrome (dated 2019 in TCRdb). The library was generated by the immunoSEQ multiplex PCR assay. RNA was extracted using the RNeasy kit, and roughly 0.45 to 1 ug of the RNA was reverse transcribed with random hexamers. TCRdb itself trimmed the public reads at Q25 with fastp, ran MiXCR and retained productive beta chains. Under each unique CDR3 protein, matching rows form one entry showing the most common genes and DNA. The sample table contains roughly 140,000 distinct CDR3 sequences; only one count was recorded for approximately 95% of them. The ten largest clones add up to about 0.25% of the sample. Sequencing was carried out using CD8+ T cells from PBMCs. Receptor source: a human donor in good health.

The chain uses TRBV14 and TRBJ2-7; unclear D gene. CDR1 and CDR2 from the germline V gene are SGHDN and FVKESK. V gave up 0 bases and J gave up 2 bases, with 8 bases separating them. The CDR3 totals 14 residues. The CDR3 bases are TGTGCCAGCAGCCAAGATTGGCTCCCCTACGAGCAGTACTTC. Translation gives CASSQDWLPYEQYF.

The J gene is TRBJ1-2, the V gene TRBV4-1, with a tentative D call TRBD1 (6 bases). The V gene's germline CDR1 is MGHRA and CDR2 YSYEKL. CDR3 length: 12 residues. V lost 5 bases and J lost 6, with 10 bases in between. The CDR3 DNA is TGCGCCAGCAGCGCAGCAGGGGATGGCTACACCTTC. Protein: CASSAAGDGYTF.

The chain links TRBV27 to TRBJ1-6; unclear D gene. The V gene lost 6 bases and the J gene lost 0 bases, with 6 bases spanning the gap. Germline values: CDR1 MNHEY, CDR2 SMNVEV (reference sequence). This CDR3 comprises 14 residues. CDR3 sequence (DNA): TGTGCCAGCAGCCACCGCTCCTATAATTCACCCCTCCACTTT. Translating it yields CASSHRSYNSPLHF.

The V call is TRBV20-1, the J call TRBJ2-2; TRBD2 matches 9 bases. The CDR3 is 13 residues long. The germline V gene has CDR1 DFQATT and CDR2 SNEGSKA (reference sequence). V lost 3 bases, J lost 6 bases, and 2 bases stayed unmatched. The CDR3 coding sequence is TGCAGTGCTAGTAGCGGGAGACCCGGGGAGCTGTTTTTT. The encoded protein is CSASSGRPGELFF.

V usage is TRBV28 and J usage is TRBJ2-5; the D gene could be TRBD1 or TRBD2 (5 bases each). The V end lost 6 bases, the J end lost 5 bases, and 19 bases lay between the germline ends. The germline V gene encodes CDR1 MDHEN and CDR2 SYDVKM. The CDR3 is 15 amino acids. The CDR3 sequence is CASSSGTTSSETQYF. In DNA form, the CDR3 reads TGTGCCAGCAGCTCCGGGACCACTTCGAGTGAGACCCAGTACTTC.

The gene calls are TRBV11-2 and TRBJ2-5; D gene unclear. CDR3 length: 14 amino acids. CDR1 and CDR2 from the germline V gene are SGHAT and FQNNGV. Trimming removed 5 bases at V and 7 bases at J, with 17 bases between. This CDR3 reads CASSPPVDLRTQYF. CDR3 bases: TGTGCCAGCAGCCCACCCGTGGACCTCCGGACCCAGTACTTC.

V and J are TRBV5-1 and TRBJ2-7; D unresolved. Trimming took off 3 bases at V and 6 bases at J, with 7 bases between the two ends. The CDR3 is made up of 11 amino acids. The germline gives CDR1 SGHRS, CDR2 YFSETQ. The CDR3 region has the DNA TGCGCCAGCAGCTGGATGGGCGAGCAGTACTTC. This codes for CASSWMGEQYF.

This chain joins TRBV15 and TRBJ1-4; D not certain. The CDR3 covers 15 residues. Germline CDR1 and CDR2: LNHNV and YYDKDF (reference sequence). The V and J ends lost 5 bases and 2 bases respectively, with 12 bases between them. This CDR3 is CATSSGRDTNEKLFF. Here the CDR3 DNA reads TGTGCCACCAGCTCCGGCCGGGATACTAATGAAAAACTGTTTTTT.

This chain uses TRBV7-9 with TRBJ2-1, with 13 positions matching TRBD2. The germline V gene has CDR1 SEHNR and CDR2 FQNEAQ (reference sequence). V was pared by 5 bases and J by 4 bases, with 5 bases of the junction left unmatched. The CDR3 sequence is 16 residues long. CDR3 DNA sequence: TGTGCCAGCAGCATCGAGACTAGCGGGGGGTACAATGAGCAGTTCTTC. It yields the protein CASSIETSGGYNEQFF.

Here the CDR3 reads CASSLVPGADEKLFF. CDR3 nucleotides: TGTGCCAGCAGCTTAGTTCCGGGGGCGGATGAAAAACTGTTTTTT. V and J are TRBV7-8 and TRBJ1-4, with D perhaps TRBD1 (6 bases). The CDR3 contains 15 residues. In germline, CDR1 is SGHVS, CDR2 FQNEAQ. V dropped 1 base and J dropped 6 bases, with 12 bases sitting between them.

The chain recombines TRBV27 with TRBJ2-7, with 10 bases matching TRBD1. Trimming removed 8 bases from V and 2 bases from J; junction bases left unmatched: 6. The CDR3 length is 14 residues. In germline, CDR1 is MNHEY, CDR2 SMNVEV (reference sequence). The CDR3 is CASGSGTGAYEQYF. The CDR3 bases are TGTGCCAGCGGCTCCGGGACAGGGGCCTACGAGCAGTACTTC.

V and J are TRBV7-3 and TRBJ2-5, with D perhaps TRBD2 (6 bases). This CDR3 region has 15 residues. Trimming removed 4 bases from V and 5 bases from J, with 17 bases in between. Germline-derived CDR1 and CDR2 are SGHTA and FQGTGA. This CDR3 reads CASSSTGTWGETQYF. CDR3 in DNA: TGTGCCAGCAGCTCTACGGGGACTTGGGGGGAGACCCAGTACTTC.

V is TRBV3-1 and J is TRBJ2-1; no reliable D call. The CDR3 covers 17 residues. The V and J ends lost 3 bases and 5 bases respectively, with 20 bases between them. Germline V gene data show CDR1 as LGHDT and CDR2 as YNNKEL (reference sequence). This CDR3 is CASSHPPWTGLHNEQFF. CDR3 sequence (DNA): TGTGCCAGCAGCCACCCCCCTTGGACCGGGCTTCACAATGAGCAGTTCTTC.

The J gene is TRBJ2-1, the V gene TRBV5-6; possible D gene TRBD2, 5 bases. The CDR3 is 13 residues long. Per germline, CDR1 SGHDT and CDR2 YYEEEE. Trimming shortened V by 6 bases and J by 12 bases, and 19 bases separated the two germline ends. The CDR3 protein is CASTEEGPWGQFF. The DNA of the CDR3 is TGTGCCAGCACCGAAGAGGGCCCGTGGGGGCAGTTCTTC.

The V gene is TRBV4-3, the J gene TRBJ1-2; tentative D call: TRBD1 (5 bases). V was clipped by 6 bases and J by 8 bases, with 16 bases between them. The germline gives CDR1 LGHNA, CDR2 YSLEER. The CDR3 sequence is 13 residues long. The CDR3 DNA is TGCGCCAGCAGTTGGACCGGGACCGGCGGCTACACCTTC. Its protein product is CASSWTGTGGYTF.

J is TRBJ2-2 and V is TRBV28; D is ambiguous. Germline CDR1 is MDHEN and CDR2 is SYDVKM. This CDR3 region has 14 residues. V was pared by 4 bases and J by 0 bases, with 6 bases between. This CDR3 is CASSSLSNTGELFF. CDR3 sequence (DNA): TGTGCCAGCAGTTCACTCTCGAACACCGGGGAGCTGTTTTTT.

The chain employs TRBV28 and TRBJ1-4; 11 positions match TRBD1. From germline, CDR1 is MDHEN and CDR2 SYDVKM. V trimming: 7 bases; J trimming: 10 bases; junction bases outside the gene matches: 8. CDR3 size: 14 residues. The CDR3 sequence is CASNPDRGLGKLFF. CDR3 coding DNA: TGTGCCAGCAACCCGGACAGGGGGCTCGGAAAACTGTTTTTT.

This clonotype was counted once. The chain carries TRBV2 and TRBJ1-5, with 10 nucleotides matching TRBD1. The V gene's germline CDR1 is SNHLY and CDR2 FYNNEI. The CDR3 runs to 12 residues. With V trimmed by 6 bases and J by 15 bases, 8 bases remained unmatched. The CDR3 region is CASSGSGTGVHF. CDR3 coding DNA: TGTGCCAGCAGCGGCTCCGGGACAGGGGTGCATTTT.

The gene calls are TRBV29-1 and TRBJ1-1; unclear D gene. V was shortened by 2 bases and J by 5 bases, with 9 bases between the two germline ends. Germline V gene lookup returns CDR1 SQVTM and CDR2 ANQGSEA. The CDR3 totals 12 residues. The CDR3 is CSVEFKATEAFF. For the CDR3, the DNA is TGCAGCGTTGAATTTAAGGCGACTGAAGCTTTCTTT.

V is TRBV29-1 and J is TRBJ1-2; a possible D gene is TRBD1 (5 bases). This CDR3 spans 12 amino acids. Germline-derived CDR1 and CDR2 are SQVTM and ANQGSEA. V lost 7 bases, J lost 2 bases, and 11 bases lay in between. The chain's CDR3 is CSAERGNYGYTF. CDR3 coding DNA: TGCAGCGCCGAACGGGGGAACTATGGCTACACCTTC.

The gene calls are TRBV10-3 and TRBJ2-5; tentative D call: TRBD2 (6 bases). The CDR3 is 16 amino acids. Germline V CDR1 and CDR2: ENHRY, SYGVKD. V was cut by 2 bases and J by 5 bases, with 18 bases left in between. The chain's CDR3 is CAISETNLAFRETQYF. As DNA, the CDR3 is TGTGCCATCAGTGAGACCAATCTAGCGTTCAGGGAGACCCAGTACTTC.

The chain is built from TRBV15 and TRBJ2-3; the D is unclear. Looked up from germline, CDR1 is LNHNV and CDR2 is YYDKDF (reference sequence). The V and J ends lost 8 bases and 2 bases respectively, with 2 bases between them. This CDR3 comprises 10 residues. CDR3 coding DNA: TGTGCCACCGCCACAGATACGCAGTATTTT. Its protein product is CATATDTQYF.

The V call is TRBV29-1, the J call TRBJ2-3; D gene ambiguous. Germline V CDR1 and CDR2: SQVTM, ANQGSEA. The V and J ends lost 3 bases and 2 bases respectively, with 12 bases between them. CDR3 length equals 14 residues. The CDR3 coding sequence is TGCAGCGTTGACGGCCTAACCGACACAGATACGCAGTATTTT. Translated: CSVDGLTDTDTQYF.

V usage is TRBV9 and J usage is TRBJ2-1; no clear D. The CDR3 loop spans 14 amino acids. Germline CDR1 reads SGDLS; CDR2 reads YYNGEE. Trimming removed 4 bases from V and 5 bases from J, with 13 bases in between. DNA for the CDR3: TGTGCCAGCAGCCAGTATGGGGTTGACAATGAGCAGTTCTTC. It encodes CASSQYGVDNEQFF.

The chain recombines TRBV20-1 with TRBJ2-7; unclear D gene. V lost 6 bases and J 3 bases, leaving 18 bases between the germline ends. This CDR3 has 14 residues. From germline, CDR1 is DFQATT and CDR2 SNEGSKA (reference sequence). The CDR3 is CSADERTWGYEQYF. CDR3 bases: TGCAGTGCGGACGAACGGACCTGGGGCTACGAGCAGTACTTC.